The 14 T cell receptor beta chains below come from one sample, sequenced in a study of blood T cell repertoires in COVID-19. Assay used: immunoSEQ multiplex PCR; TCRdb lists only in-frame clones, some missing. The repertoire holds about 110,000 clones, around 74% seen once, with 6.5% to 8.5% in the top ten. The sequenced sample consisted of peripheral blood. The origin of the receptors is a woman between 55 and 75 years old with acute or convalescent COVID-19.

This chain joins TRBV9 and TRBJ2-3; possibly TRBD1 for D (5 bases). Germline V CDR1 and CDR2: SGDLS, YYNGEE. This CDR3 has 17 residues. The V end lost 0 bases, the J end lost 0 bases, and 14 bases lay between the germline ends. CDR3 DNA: TGTGCCAGCAGCGTAGGTTATGGGGCTGATAGCACAGATACGCAGTATTTT. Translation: CASSVGYGADSTDTQYF.

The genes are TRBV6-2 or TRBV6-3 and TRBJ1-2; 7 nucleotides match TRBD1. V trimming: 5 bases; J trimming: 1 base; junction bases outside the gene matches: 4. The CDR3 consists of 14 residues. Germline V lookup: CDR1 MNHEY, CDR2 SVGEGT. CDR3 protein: CASSRGQVNYGYTF. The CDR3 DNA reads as TGTGCCAGCAGTCGAGGACAGGTTAACTATGGCTACACCTTC.

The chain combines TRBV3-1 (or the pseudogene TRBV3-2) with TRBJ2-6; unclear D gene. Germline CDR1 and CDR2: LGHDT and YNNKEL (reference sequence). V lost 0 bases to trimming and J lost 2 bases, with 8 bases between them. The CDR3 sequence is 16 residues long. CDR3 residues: CASSQDSIAGANVLTF. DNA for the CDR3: TGTGCCAGCAGCCAAGATAGCATAGCTGGGGCCAACGTCCTGACTTTC.

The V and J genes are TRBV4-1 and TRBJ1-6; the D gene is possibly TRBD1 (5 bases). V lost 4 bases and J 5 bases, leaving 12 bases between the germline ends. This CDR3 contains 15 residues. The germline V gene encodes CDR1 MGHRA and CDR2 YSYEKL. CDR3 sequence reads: CASSPFGGNNSPLHF. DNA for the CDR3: TGCGCCAGCAGCCCGTTCGGGGGTAATAATTCACCCCTCCACTTT.

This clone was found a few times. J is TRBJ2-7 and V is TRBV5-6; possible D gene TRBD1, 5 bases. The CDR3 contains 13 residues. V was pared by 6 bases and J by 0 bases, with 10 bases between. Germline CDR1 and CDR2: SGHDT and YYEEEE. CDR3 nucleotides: TGTGCCAGCAAAGGGGTTAGCTCCTACGAGCAGTACTTC. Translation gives CASKGVSSYEQYF.

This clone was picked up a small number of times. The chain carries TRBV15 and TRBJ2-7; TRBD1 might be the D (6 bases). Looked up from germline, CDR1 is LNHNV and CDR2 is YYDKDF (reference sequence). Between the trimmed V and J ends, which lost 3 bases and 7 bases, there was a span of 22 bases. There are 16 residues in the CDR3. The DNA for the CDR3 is TGTGCCACCAGCAGTGTCGGACAGACTGGGATGGGAGAGCAGTACTTC. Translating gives CATSSVGQTGMGEQYF.

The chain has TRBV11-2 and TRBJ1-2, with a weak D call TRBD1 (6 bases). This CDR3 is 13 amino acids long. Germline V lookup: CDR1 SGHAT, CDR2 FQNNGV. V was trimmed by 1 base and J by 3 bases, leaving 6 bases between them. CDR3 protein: CASSLGTDYGYTF. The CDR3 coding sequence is TGTGCCAGCAGCTTAGGGACAGACTATGGCTACACCTTC.

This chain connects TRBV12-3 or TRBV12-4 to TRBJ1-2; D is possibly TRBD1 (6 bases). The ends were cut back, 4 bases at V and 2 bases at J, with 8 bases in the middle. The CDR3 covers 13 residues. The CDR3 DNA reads TGTGCCAGCAGTTCAGACAGGAACTATGGCTACACCTTC. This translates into CASSSDRNYGYTF.

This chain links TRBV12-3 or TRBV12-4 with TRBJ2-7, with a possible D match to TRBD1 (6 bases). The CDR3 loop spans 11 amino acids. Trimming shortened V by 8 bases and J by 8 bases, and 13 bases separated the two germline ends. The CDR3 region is CASGQTGKQYF. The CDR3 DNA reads TGTGCCAGCGGACAGACAGGCAAGCAGTACTTC.

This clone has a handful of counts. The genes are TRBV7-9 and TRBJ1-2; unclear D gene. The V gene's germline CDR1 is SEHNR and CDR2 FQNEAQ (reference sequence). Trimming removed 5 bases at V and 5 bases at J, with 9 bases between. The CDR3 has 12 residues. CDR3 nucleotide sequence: TGTGCCAGCAGCCGGTCGGGATATGGCTACACCTTC. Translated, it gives CASSRSGYGYTF.

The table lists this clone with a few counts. Written as DNA, the CDR3 is TGTGCCAGCAGCTTAAACAGCCAATCCCTCCACTTT. Protein: CASSLNSQSLHF. V usage is TRBV7-8 and J usage is TRBJ1-6; D is undetermined. Looked up from germline, CDR1 is SGHVS and CDR2 is FQNEAQ. Trimming took 2 bases from V and 14 from J, leaving 10 bases between them. CDR3 size: 12 residues.

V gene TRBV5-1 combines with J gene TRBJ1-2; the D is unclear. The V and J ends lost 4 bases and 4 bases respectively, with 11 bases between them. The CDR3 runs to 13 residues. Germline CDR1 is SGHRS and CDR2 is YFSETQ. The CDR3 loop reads CASSIPGLYGYTF. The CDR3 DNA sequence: TGCGCCAGCAGCATACCCGGTCTCTATGGCTACACCTTC.

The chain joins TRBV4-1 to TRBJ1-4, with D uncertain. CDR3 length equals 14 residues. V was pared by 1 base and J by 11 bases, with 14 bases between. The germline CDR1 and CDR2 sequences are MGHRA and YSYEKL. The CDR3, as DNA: TGCGCCAGCAGCCAAGCAGGCCAAGTTTGGAAACTGTTTTTT. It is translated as CASSQAGQVWKLFF.

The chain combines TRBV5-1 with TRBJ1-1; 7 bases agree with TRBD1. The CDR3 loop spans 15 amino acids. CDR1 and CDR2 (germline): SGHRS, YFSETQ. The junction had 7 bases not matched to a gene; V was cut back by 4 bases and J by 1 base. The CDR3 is CASSPGDSRNTEAFF. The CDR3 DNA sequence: TGCGCCAGCAGCCCCGGGGACAGCAGGAACACTGAAGCTTTCTTT.